The 30 T cell receptor beta chains in this list originate from one sample, sequenced in a study of blood T cell repertoires in COVID-19. Only in-frame clones appear in the TCRdb table, and some are missing; sequencing was by immunoSEQ multiplex PCR. The sample lists some 260,000 clones, approximately 89% occurring once. Sequencing was performed on peripheral blood. These receptors all stem from a woman in her seventies with COVID-19, enrolled during active disease.

The chain employs TRBV12-3 or TRBV12-4 and TRBJ2-1, with TRBD2 as a possible D gene (6 bases). The V and J ends lost 11 bases and 1 base respectively, with 12 bases between them. The CDR3 extends over 13 amino acids. DNA of the CDR3: TGTGCCGGAACCGGGACTTCCTACAATGAGCAGTTCTTC. It encodes CAGTGTSYNEQFF.

This sequence joins TRBV19 and TRBJ1-5, with TRBD1 as a possible D gene (5 bases). CDR1 and CDR2 (germline): LNHDA, SQIVND (reference sequence). CDR3 length: 16 amino acids. V was clipped by 5 bases and J by 6 bases, with 20 bases between them. CDR3 loop: CASSSSTQGVGQPQHF. The DNA of the CDR3 is TGTGCCAGTAGTTCTTCGACGCAAGGGGTTGGTCAGCCCCAGCATTTT.

On this clone: In the same sample, other DNA sequences code for this CDR3. V usage is TRBV28 and J usage is TRBJ1-5, with D maybe TRBD1 (5 bases). V lost 6 bases and J lost 1, with 10 bases in between. CDR1 and CDR2 (germline): MDHEN, SYDVKM. CDR3 length: 14 residues. For the CDR3, the DNA is TGTGCCAGCAGGTCCGGGGGGAGCAATCAGCCCCAGCATTTT. Translating gives CASRSGGSNQPQHF.

J is TRBJ2-1 and V is TRBV11-3; 7 bases fit TRBD1. Losses at the gene ends were 3 bases for V and 5 bases for J; bases not matched to a gene: 7. Germline V gene lookup returns CDR1 SGHNT and CDR2 YENEEA. The CDR3 totals 15 residues. CDR3 loop: CASSFSGTEDNEQFF. CDR3 DNA: TGTGCCAGCAGCTTCTCCGGGACAGAGGACAATGAGCAGTTCTTC. The entire variable domain, with the rest obtained from reference TRBV11-3 and TRBJ2-1, is as follows: EAGVVQSPRYKIIEKKQPVAFWCNPISGHNTLYWYLQNLGQGPELLIRYENEEAVDDSQLPKDRFSAERLKGVDSTLKIQPAELGDSAVYLCASSFSGTEDNEQFFGPGTRLTVL.

This clone appeared a single time. This chain connects TRBV5-4 to TRBJ1-2, with 7 bases identical to TRBD1. V gave up 3 bases and J gave up 4 bases; unmatched junction bases: 3. CDR1 is SGHNT and CDR2 is YYREEE in the germline V gene (reference sequence). The CDR3 covers 13 residues. The CDR3 sequence is CASSSTGFYGYTF. In DNA form, the CDR3 reads TGTGCCAGCAGCTCGACAGGGTTCTATGGCTACACCTTC.

For this clone: At the DNA level, this CDR3 is encoded by other sequences in the same sample as well. V gene TRBV19 combines with J gene TRBJ1-2, with 7 bases aligning to TRBD1. CDR1 and CDR2 from the germline V gene are LNHDA and SQIVND (reference sequence). The CDR3 totals 15 residues. Losses at the gene ends were 5 bases for V and 3 bases for J; bases not matched to a gene: 9. The CDR3 is CASSPRTGADYGYTF. The CDR3 coding sequence is TGTGCCAGTAGTCCTCGTACAGGGGCGGACTATGGCTACACCTTC. Full variable domain (missing parts from reference TRBV19 and TRBJ1-2): DGGITQSPKYLFRKEGQNVTLSCEQNLNHDAMYWYRQDPGQGLRLIYYSQIVNDFQKGDIAEGYSVSREKKESFPLTVTSAQKNPTAFYLCASSPRTGADYGYTFGSGTRLTVV.

The chain uses TRBV4-2 and TRBJ1-2; 7 bases are shared with TRBD1. This CDR3 has 14 residues. CDR1 and CDR2 from the germline V gene are LGHNA and YNFKEQ. Trimming removed 3 bases from V and 8 bases from J; junction bases left unmatched: 9. In DNA, the CDR3 is TGTGCCAGCAGCCATTACCGAACAGGGGACGGCTACACCTTC. Amino acids: CASSHYRTGDGYTF.

This sequence joins TRBV5-6 and TRBJ2-2, with 7 bases that match TRBD2. This CDR3 spans 16 amino acids. After removal of 4 bases from V and 7 bases from J, the junction contained 13 bases not matched to a gene. CDR1 is SGHDT and CDR2 is YYEEEE in the germline V gene. In DNA form, the CDR3 reads TGTGCCAGCAGCCAAACTAGCGCCGGTTTTAACGGGGAGCTGTTTTTT. Amino acid sequence: CASSQTSAGFNGELFF.

The chain uses TRBV28 and TRBJ2-5; 7 bases are a match to TRBD1. The CDR3 length is 14 residues. J was trimmed by 3 bases and V by 6 bases; bases with no gene match: 7. Per germline, CDR1 MDHEN and CDR2 SYDVKM. The DNA for the CDR3 is TGTGCCAGCAGGGACGGGACAGCGAAAGAGACCCAGTACTTC. Its protein is CASRDGTAKETQYF. The full variable domain, rest sourced from reference TRBV28 and TRBJ2-5, is DVKVTQSSRYLVKRTGEKVFLECVQDMDHENMFWYRQDPGLGLRLIYFSYDVKMKEKGDIPEGYSVSREKKERFSLILESASTNQTSMYLCASRDGTAKETQYFGPGTRLLVL.

The DNA of the CDR3 is TGTGCCAGCAGCCCCTCGGGCGGGAGGCCCGAGACCCAGTACTTC. Its protein is CASSPSGGRPETQYF. J is TRBJ2-5 and V is TRBV5-4, with 8 bases matching TRBD2. Germline-derived CDR1 and CDR2 are SGHNT and YYREEE (reference sequence). The V gene end was trimmed by 4 bases and the J gene end by 5 bases; junction bases not matched to a gene: 10. The CDR3 spans 15 residues.

The rearrangement uses TRBV28 and TRBJ2-7; no clear D. Looked up from germline, CDR1 is MDHEN and CDR2 is SYDVKM. The CDR3 is made up of 10 amino acids. Trimming shortened V by 8 bases and J by 3 bases, and 5 bases separated the two germline ends. As DNA, the CDR3 is TGTGCCAGCGGTAGCTACGAGCAGTACTTC. Protein sequence: CASGSYEQYF.

This chain links TRBV7-2 with TRBJ1-5, with 8 bases fitting TRBD1. V gave up 5 bases and J gave up 9 bases; unmatched junction bases: 9. This CDR3 has 14 residues. Germline V gene sequence: CDR1 SGHTA, CDR2 FQGNSA. The DNA of the CDR3 is TGTGCCAGCAGCGTGGGACAGGCTTTAGCGCCCCAGCATTTT. Encoded protein: CASSVGQALAPQHF.

The gene calls are TRBV6-6 and TRBJ2-7, with D perhaps matching TRBD1 (6 bases). The CDR3 spans 13 residues. The V gene lost 8 bases and the J gene lost 0 bases, with 11 bases spanning the gap. CDR1 and CDR2 (germline): MNHNY, SVGAGI (reference sequence). CDR3 amino acids: CASLQGTSYEQYF. The CDR3 DNA sequence: TGTGCCAGCCTACAGGGCACCTCCTACGAGCAGTACTTC.

The rearrangement links TRBV5-1 to TRBJ2-5; 8 nucleotides agree with TRBD1. Germline CDR1 reads SGHRS; CDR2 reads YFSETQ. The CDR3 is 15 residues long. The junction had 7 bases not matched to a gene; V was cut back by 4 bases and J by 2 bases. This CDR3 is CASSPLGDRQETQYF. CDR3 DNA sequence: TGCGCCAGCAGCCCGTTAGGGGACAGGCAAGAGACCCAGTACTTC. The entire variable domain, with the rest obtained from reference TRBV5-1 and TRBJ2-5, is as follows: KAGVTQTPRYLIKTRGQQVTLSCSPISGHRSVSWYQQTPGQGLQFLFEYFSETQRNKGNFPGRFSGRQFSNSRSEMNVSTLELGDSALYLCASSPLGDRQETQYFGPGTRLLVL.

This clone was picked up one time. The J gene is TRBJ2-6, the V gene TRBV29-1; 9 bases agree with TRBD1. The germline V gene has CDR1 SQVTM and CDR2 ANQGSEA. The CDR3 sequence is 15 residues long. Unmatched junction bases numbered 5, after V lost 7 bases and J lost 1 base. The DNA of the CDR3 is TGCAGCGCCGGGACAGGGAGGTCTGGGGCCAACGTCCTGACTTTC. This translates into CSAGTGRSGANVLTF.

The chain joins TRBV7-3 to TRBJ2-2; D gene ambiguous. V dropped 3 bases and J dropped 8 bases, with 4 bases sitting between them. CDR1 and CDR2 (germline): SGHTA, FQGTGA. The CDR3 sequence is 11 residues long. CDR3 nucleotides: TGTGCCAGCAGCTTTAGAGGGGAGCTGTTTTTT. Encoded protein: CASSFRGELFF.

The chain couples TRBV10-3 to TRBJ2-5; 7 positions match TRBD1. Germline CDR1 reads ENHRY; CDR2 reads SYGVKD. The CDR3 runs 13 residues. The junction had 2 bases not matched to a gene; V was cut back by 6 bases and J by 1 base. Here the CDR3 reads CAISDRVQETQYF. The CDR3 region has the DNA TGTGCCATCAGCGACAGGGTCCAAGAGACCCAGTACTTC.

This clone was seen only once. The CDR3 reads CASSSLTGSPYNEQFF. The CDR3 coding sequence is TGCGCCAGCAGCTCATTGACAGGGAGTCCCTACAATGAGCAGTTCTTC. The rearrangement links TRBV5-1 to TRBJ2-1; 7 nucleotides agree with TRBD1. CDR3 length equals 16 residues. V shed 3 bases and J 2 bases; nucleotides not matched to a gene: 8. The germline V gene encodes CDR1 SGHRS and CDR2 YFSETQ.

This sequence joins TRBV7-3 and TRBJ2-3; no reliable D call. CDR1 is SGHTA and CDR2 is FQGTGA in the germline V gene. V was shortened by 2 bases and J by 4 bases, with 7 bases between the two germline ends. The CDR3 extends over 13 amino acids. The CDR3 coding sequence is TGTGCCAGCAGCTTACTAGGCGCAGATACGCAGTATTTT. It yields the protein CASSLLGADTQYF.

The chain couples TRBV10-3 to TRBJ2-3, with TRBD2 matching over 11 bases. The trim removed 6 bases at V and 3 bases at J, leaving 5 bases unmatched. CDR3 length: 15 amino acids. Germline CDR1 and CDR2: ENHRY and SYGVKD. CDR3 nucleotides: TGTGCCATCAGAATTACTAGCGGGAGTACAGATACGCAGTATTTT. This codes for CAIRITSGSTDTQYF.

The chain links TRBV7-9 to TRBJ1-1, with D maybe TRBD1 (5 bases). This CDR3 spans 15 amino acids. V was cut by 6 bases and J by 4 bases, with 18 bases left in between. The germline gives CDR1 SEHNR, CDR2 FQNEAQ (reference sequence). The CDR3 is CASRPDTPRSTEAFF. The CDR3 nucleotides read TGTGCCAGCAGACCGGACACCCCAAGGAGCACTGAAGCTTTCTTT.

The CDR3 DNA reads TGTGCCAGCAGCTCCCCGGACAGGGTGGACACCATATATTTT. Translating gives CASSSPDRVDTIYF. The rearrangement uses TRBV7-2 and TRBJ1-3, with 8 bases matching TRBD1. This CDR3 is 14 amino acids long. The V segment lost 4 bases and the J segment 8 bases; nucleotides outside the gene matches: 7. CDR1 SGHTA and CDR2 FQGNSA come from the germline V gene.

The chain employs TRBV2 and TRBJ2-2, with 8 bases lining up with TRBD2. J gave up 6 bases and V 7 bases, and 7 bases lay outside the gene matches. This CDR3 has 14 amino acids. Germline CDR1 and CDR2: SNHLY and FYNNEI. CDR3 nucleotide sequence: TGTGCCAGCATAGCAGCGGGAGCCCCCGGGGAGCTGTTTTTT. Its protein is CASIAAGAPGELFF.

The V gene is TRBV9, the J gene TRBJ1-1, with D tentatively TRBD1 (6 bases). CDR3 length: 16 amino acids. Trimming left V 2 bases short and J 5 bases short, with 19 bases between. Germline values: CDR1 SGDLS, CDR2 YYNGEE. The CDR3: CASSVPDSPGTTEAFF. In DNA form, the CDR3 reads TGTGCCAGCAGCGTCCCGGACAGCCCGGGAACGACTGAAGCTTTCTTT.

The chain is built from TRBV28 and TRBJ2-7, with 7 bases matching TRBD1. The CDR3 has 15 residues. With 5 bases clipped from V and 3 bases from J, the junction kept 10 bases outside the gene matches. The germline V gene has CDR1 MDHEN and CDR2 SYDVKM. Written as DNA, the CDR3 is TGTGCCAGCAGTGTTCCGGGACAGTCCTACTACGAGCAGTACTTC. This gives the protein CASSVPGQSYYEQYF.

The rearrangement uses TRBV5-8 and TRBJ1-3, with 10 bases matching TRBD1. Germline CDR1 and CDR2: SGHTS and YDEGEE. The CDR3 sequence is 15 residues long. The trim removed 3 bases at V and 2 bases at J, leaving 2 bases unmatched. Here the CDR3 reads CASSYGTGAGNTIYF. The CDR3 region has the DNA TGTGCCAGCAGCTACGGGACAGGGGCTGGAAACACCATATATTTT.

V usage is TRBV19 and J usage is TRBJ2-3, with 10 positions matching TRBD2. With V trimmed by 7 bases and J by 4 bases, 14 bases remained unmatched. This CDR3 has 17 residues. The V gene's germline CDR1 is LNHDA and CDR2 SQIVND (reference sequence). The CDR3 is CASNNSTSGIRADTQYF. In nucleotides, the CDR3 is TGTGCCAGTAATAATTCCACTAGCGGGATAAGGGCAGATACGCAGTATTTT.

This clone was found once. DNA for the CDR3: TGTGCCAGCAGTAACAGGAAGAACTCCTACAATGAGCAGTTCTTC. Amino acid sequence: CASSNRKNSYNEQFF. The rearrangement joins TRBV28 to TRBJ2-1; D is possibly TRBD1 (5 bases). Germline V lookup: CDR1 MDHEN, CDR2 SYDVKM. V dropped 5 bases and J dropped 0 bases, with 11 bases sitting between them. The CDR3 consists of 15 residues.

The J gene is TRBJ1-2, the V gene TRBV5-1; the match to TRBD1 covers 10 bases. CDR1 and CDR2 (germline): SGHRS, YFSETQ. Trimming at V came to 2 bases and at J to 6 bases, leaving 4 bases not matched to a gene. The CDR3 loop spans 14 amino acids. The CDR3, as DNA: TGCGCCAGCAGCTTCACGGACAGGGGGAATGGCTACACCTTC. Encoded protein: CASSFTDRGNGYTF.

This clone has a handful of counts. V usage is TRBV6-2 or TRBV6-3 and J usage is TRBJ1-4, with D unresolved. Germline loops: CDR1 MNHEY, CDR2 SVGEGT. The CDR3 totals 16 residues. Trimming stripped 5 bases from V and 0 bases from J, with 13 bases between. CDR3 amino acids: CASSPPGAATNEKLFF. CDR3 in DNA: TGTGCCAGCAGTCCCCCCGGAGCCGCAACTAATGAAAAACTGTTTTTT.